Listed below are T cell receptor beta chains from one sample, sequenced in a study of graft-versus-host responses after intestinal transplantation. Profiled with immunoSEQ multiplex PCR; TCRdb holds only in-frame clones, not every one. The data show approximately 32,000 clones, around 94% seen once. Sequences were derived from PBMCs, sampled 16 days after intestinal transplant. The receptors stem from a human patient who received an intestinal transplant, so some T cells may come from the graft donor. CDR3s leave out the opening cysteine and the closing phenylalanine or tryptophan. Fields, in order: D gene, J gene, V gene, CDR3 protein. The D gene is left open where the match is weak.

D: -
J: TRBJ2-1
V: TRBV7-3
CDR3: ASSLDHRGWSSYNEQF

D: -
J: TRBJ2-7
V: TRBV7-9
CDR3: ASGTTESYEQY

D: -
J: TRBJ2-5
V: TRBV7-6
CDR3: ASSFGGGGGAQETQY

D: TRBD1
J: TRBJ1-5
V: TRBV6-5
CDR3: ASSEGGTDNQPQH

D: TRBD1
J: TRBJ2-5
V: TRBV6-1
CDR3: ASSELGRGIGETQY

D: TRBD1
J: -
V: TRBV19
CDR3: ASRTGGEYEQY

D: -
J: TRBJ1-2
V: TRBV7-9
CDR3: ASSPPGDYGYT

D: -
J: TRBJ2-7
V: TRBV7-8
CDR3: ASSLAGRVYEQY

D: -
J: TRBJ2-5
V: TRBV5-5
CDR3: ASREGGGTQY

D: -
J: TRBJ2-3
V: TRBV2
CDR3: AFGKGVSTDTQY

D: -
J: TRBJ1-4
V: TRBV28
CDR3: ASSLSQGPNEKLF

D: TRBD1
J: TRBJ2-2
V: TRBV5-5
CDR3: ASSWGRTGNTGELF

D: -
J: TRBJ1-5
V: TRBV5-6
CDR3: ASSRYRTGNQPQH

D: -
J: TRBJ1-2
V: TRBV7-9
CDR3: ASSTKDGNLGYT

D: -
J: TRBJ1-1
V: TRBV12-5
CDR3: ASGFGPPLMNTEAF

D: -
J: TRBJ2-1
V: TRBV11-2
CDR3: ASSSRGDSLPNEQF

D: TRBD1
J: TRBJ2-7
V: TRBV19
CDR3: ASSPSTWTGSMYEQY

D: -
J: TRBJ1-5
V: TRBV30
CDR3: AWSVQGAQPQH

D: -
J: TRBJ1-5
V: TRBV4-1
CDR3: ASSHQGNSNQPQH

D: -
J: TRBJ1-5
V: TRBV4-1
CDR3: ASSPLVAHQPQH

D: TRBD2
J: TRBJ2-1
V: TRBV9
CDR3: ASSVDGRARNEQF

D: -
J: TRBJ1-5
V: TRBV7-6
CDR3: ASSLGPGRDIGNQPQH

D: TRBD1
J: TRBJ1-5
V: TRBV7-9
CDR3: ASSLDHRGLDQPQH

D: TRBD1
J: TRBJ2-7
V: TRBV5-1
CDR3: ASRPGQGGYEQY

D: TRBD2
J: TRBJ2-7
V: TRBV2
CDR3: ASIGSGTLSYEQY